This TCR beta chain was sequenced for a study of cytomegalovirus exposure and HLA in healthy donors. This CDR3 has 12 residues. Germline V gene data show CDR1 as WSHSY and CDR2 as SAAADI. The ends were cut back, 7 bases at V and 2 bases at J, with 9 bases in the middle. The study ran its PCR with 60 Vbeta and 13 Jbeta primers. Clones were read by immunoSEQ multiplex PCR, and TCRdb kept only the in-frame ones, dropping some. The sample data list 35,000 to 45,000 clones. This sequence originates from a middle-aged man in good health and CMV-seropositive. Source material: PBMCs. The chain combines TRBV10-2 with TRBJ2-7; possible D gene TRBD1, 5 bases. The CDR3, as DNA: TGCGCCAGCAAGGACATAGCCTACGAGCAGTACTTC. Translating it yields CASKDIAYEQYF.